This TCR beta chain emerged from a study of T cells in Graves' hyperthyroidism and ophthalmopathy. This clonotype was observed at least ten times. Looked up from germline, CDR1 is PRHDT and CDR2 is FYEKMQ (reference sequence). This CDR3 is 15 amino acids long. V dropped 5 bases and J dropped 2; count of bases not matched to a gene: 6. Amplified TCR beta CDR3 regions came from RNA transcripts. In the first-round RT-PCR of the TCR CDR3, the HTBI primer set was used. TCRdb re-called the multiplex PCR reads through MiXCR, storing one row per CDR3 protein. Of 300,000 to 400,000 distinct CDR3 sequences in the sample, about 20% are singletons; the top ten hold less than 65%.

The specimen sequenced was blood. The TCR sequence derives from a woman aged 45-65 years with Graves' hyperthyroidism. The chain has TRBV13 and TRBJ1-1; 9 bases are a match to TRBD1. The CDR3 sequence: CASSPGQGQNTEAFF. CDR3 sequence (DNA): TGTGCCAGCAGCCCGGGACAGGGTCAAAACACTGAAGCTTTCTTT.